This TCR beta chain was found in a study of T cells after yellow fever vaccination. Study overall: SMART-Seq v4 Ultra Low Input handled preparation of low-cell-number fractions. Findings and caveats of the study: Though it reached lower strength, the secondary response hit its peak faster, day 5 versus 15.

As to this clonotype: What it binds is not known.

The junction had 8 bases not matched to a gene; V was cut back by 0 bases and J by 4 bases. CDR1 is DFQATT and CDR2 is SNEGSKA in the germline V gene (reference sequence). This CDR3 has 16 residues. Universal primer sites and UMIs were introduced during 5'RACE template-switching synthesis of TCR cDNA. TCRdb re-derived calls from the 5' RACE reads in MiXCR, one entry per CDR3 protein. The data show some 420,000 distinct CDR3 sequences, approximately 18% seen once. This TCR derives from a young man who received the YFV17D yellow fever vaccine. Sequencing was performed on PBMCs, taken before the yellow fever booster vaccination. V usage is TRBV20-1 and J usage is TRBJ2-5; TRBD2 matches 10 bases. The CDR3 region is CSARDLVERGGETQYF. DNA for the CDR3: TGCAGTGCTAGAGATCTTGTCGAGCGGGGGGGAGAGACCCAGTACTTC.